This T cell receptor beta chain was recorded in a study of beta chain features in type 1 diabetes. The study reverse transcribed the entire isolated RNA, so it sequenced expressed TCRB transcripts. Repertoires were generated with immunoSEQ multiplex PCR, while TCRdb's copy carries only in-frame clones and drops some. The sample holds under 950,000 clones, about a sixth seen once. This clone turned up a few times. This CDR3 is 11 amino acids long. Germline values: CDR1 SQVTM, CDR2 ANQGSEA. Trimming shortened V by 7 bases and J by 1 base, and 7 bases separated the two germline ends. This rearrangement joins TRBV29-1 to TRBJ1-1; the D is unclear. This TCR derives from a woman aged 18-29 years in good health. The specimen was naive CD4+ T cells from blood. CDR3 amino acids: CSGSENTEAFF. The CDR3 DNA sequence: TGCAGCGGAAGTGAGAACACTGAAGCTTTCTTT.